What follows are 22 T cell receptor beta chains derived from one specimen sequenced in a study of cytomegalovirus exposure and HLA in healthy donors. 60 Vbeta and 13 Jbeta primers were used in PCR. The table came from immunoSEQ multiplex PCR; TCRdb's copy has only in-frame clones and leaves some out. The sample shows more than 60,000 clones, around 83% of them seen only once. The sample comprised PBMCs. The receptors come from a man aged 65 to 79 in good health and CMV-seropositive.

A word on this clone: A junction boundary mismatches the germline segment, possibly from a read error. The chain recombines TRBV28 with TRBJ2-1; TRBD1 agrees at 7 bases. This CDR3 spans 14 amino acids. Germline V gene sequence: CDR1 MDHEN, CDR2 SYDVKM. This chain's CDR3 is CASTRQGSNNEQFF. In nucleotides, the CDR3 is TGTGCCAGCACTCGACAGGGCTCCAACAATGAGCAGTTCTTC.

The gene calls are TRBV5-1 and TRBJ2-7, with D possibly TRBD2 on 6 matching bases. V lost 0 bases, J lost 7 bases, and 17 bases lay in between. Germline V gives CDR1 SGHRS, CDR2 YFSETQ. The CDR3 runs to 15 residues. The CDR3, as DNA: TGCGCCAGCAGCTTGGCCCTAAGCGGGTGGGGGGAGCAGTACTTC. Protein: CASSLALSGWGEQYF. Filled out from reference TRBV5-1 and TRBJ2-7, the complete variable domain reads KAGVTQTPRYLIKTRGQQVTLSCSPISGHRSVSWYQQTPGQGLQFLFEYFSETQRNKGNFPGRFSGRQFSNSRSEMNVSTLELGDSALYLCASSLALSGWGEQYFGPGTRLTVT.

V is TRBV9 and J is TRBJ2-7; possibly TRBD1 for D (6 bases). The germline V gene encodes CDR1 SGDLS and CDR2 YYNGEE. Trimming removed 4 bases from V and 5 bases from J, with 19 bases in between. This CDR3 has 15 amino acids. The CDR3 coding sequence is TGTGCCAGCAGCCGATCTGGGACAATAAAGAACGAGCAGTACTTC. It is translated as CASSRSGTIKNEQYF.

CDR3 sequence: CASSVQPGSDEKLFF. The CDR3 coding sequence is TGCGCCAGCAGCGTCCAACCAGGGTCCGATGAAAAACTGTTTTTT. The rearrangement links TRBV5-1 to TRBJ1-4; perhaps TRBD1 as D (5 bases). V lost 4 bases and J 6 bases, leaving 16 bases between the germline ends. The CDR3 loop spans 15 amino acids. CDR1 is SGHRS and CDR2 is YFSETQ in the germline V gene. The whole variable domain, remainder taken from reference TRBV5-1 and TRBJ1-4, is KAGVTQTPRYLIKTRGQQVTLSCSPISGHRSVSWYQQTPGQGLQFLFEYFSETQRNKGNFPGRFSGRQFSNSRSEMNVSTLELGDSALYLCASSVQPGSDEKLFFGSGTQLSVL.

The chain joins TRBV7-9 to TRBJ1-1; D may be TRBD1 (6 bases). This CDR3 has 14 residues. V was shortened by 6 bases and J by 0 bases, with 11 bases between the two germline ends. The germline V gene encodes CDR1 SEHNR and CDR2 FQNEAQ (reference sequence). CDR3 residues: CASSTGTLNTEAFF. The CDR3 region has the DNA TGTGCCAGCAGTACCGGGACATTGAACACTGAAGCTTTCTTT.

This clone was detected only a few times. The chain employs TRBV2 and TRBJ2-2, with TRBD2 matching 7 bases. The CDR3 has 17 residues. Trimming at V came to 4 bases and at J to 0 bases, leaving 8 bases not matched to a gene. Germline-derived CDR1 and CDR2 are SNHLY and FYNNEI. Here the CDR3 DNA reads TGTGCCAGCAGTGGCCTGGGGCTAGCGGCGAACACCGGGGAGCTGTTTTTT. Residues: CASSGLGLAANTGELFF.

The genes are TRBV4-1 and TRBJ2-7; tentative D call: TRBD1 (6 bases). With 2 bases removed from V and 3 bases from J, the gap between germline ends came to 14 bases. There are 15 residues in the CDR3. Germline CDR1 and CDR2: MGHRA and YSYEKL. As DNA, the CDR3 is TGCGCCAGCAGCCAATCGACGACAGGACACTACGAGCAGTACTTC. Encoded protein: CASSQSTTGHYEQYF.

The chain has TRBV4-2 and TRBJ2-3; 7 bases line up with TRBD2. Trimming took 0 bases from V and 2 from J; bases not matched to a gene: 8. Germline assignment: CDR1 LGHNA and CDR2 YNFKEQ. This CDR3 has 17 amino acids. The CDR3 nucleotides read TGTGCCAGCAGCCAAGATCTGGCTAGCGGAAACACAGATACGCAGTATTTT. Translation: CASSQDLASGNTDTQYF.

This clone appeared once. The chain combines TRBV7-8 with TRBJ2-7; tentatively, D is TRBD2 (5 bases). The length of the CDR3 is 13 residues. CDR1 is SGHVS, CDR2 FQNEAQ, per germline. V was cut by 2 bases and J by 3 bases, with 8 bases left in between. CDR3 sequence: CASSLMSGYEQYF. Here the CDR3 DNA reads TGTGCCAGCAGCTTAATGAGCGGCTACGAGCAGTACTTC.

The rearrangement links TRBV5-1 to TRBJ2-2; D might be TRBD1 (5 bases). The CDR3 extends over 14 amino acids. V was clipped by 7 bases and J by 0 bases, with 10 bases between them. Per the germline V gene, CDR1 is SGHRS and CDR2 is YFSETQ. As DNA, the CDR3 is TGCGCCAGCGGCCAGGGTTCGAACACCGGGGAGCTGTTTTTT. Its protein is CASGQGSNTGELFF.

V is TRBV18 and J is TRBJ2-5, with TRBD2 identical over 8 bases. This CDR3 is 14 amino acids long. Losses at the gene ends were 4 bases for V and 5 bases for J; bases not matched to a gene: 6. Germline-derived CDR1 and CDR2 are KGHSH and LQKENI. For the CDR3, the DNA is TGTGCCAGCTCACGAGGTAGCGGGATTGAGACCCAGTACTTC. Encoded protein: CASSRGSGIETQYF.

The chain carries TRBV5-8 and TRBJ2-4; TRBD2 aligns across 8 bases. The V gene end was trimmed by 2 bases and the J gene end by 10 bases; junction bases not matched to a gene: 5. CDR1 SGHTS and CDR2 YDEGEE come from the germline V gene. The CDR3 spans 13 residues. As DNA, the CDR3 is TGTGCCAGCAGCTTAGGGACTAGTGGTATTCAGTACTTC. Translating gives CASSLGTSGIQYF. Using reference TRBV5-8 and TRBJ2-4 for the parts outside the CDR3, the full variable domain is EAGVTQSPTHLIKTRGQQATLRCSPISGHTSVYWYQQALGLGLQFLLWYDEGEERNRGNFPPRFSGRQFPNYSSELNVNALELEDSALYLCASSLGTSGIQYFGAGTRLSVL.

The chain recombines TRBV5-1 with TRBJ1-5, with 10 positions matching TRBD1. Germline V gives CDR1 SGHRS, CDR2 YFSETQ. J lost 5 bases, V lost 3 bases, and 2 bases had no gene match. The CDR3 extends over 14 amino acids. The CDR3 bases are TGCGCCAGCAGCTGGACAGGGGGAGATCAGCCCCAGCATTTT. Translation: CASSWTGGDQPQHF. The full variable domain, its missing parts supplied by reference TRBV5-1 and TRBJ1-5, is KAGVTQTPRYLIKTRGQQVTLSCSPISGHRSVSWYQQTPGQGLQFLFEYFSETQRNKGNFPGRFSGRQFSNSRSEMNVSTLELGDSALYLCASSWTGGDQPQHFGDGTRLSIL.

V is TRBV19 and J is TRBJ1-5; no firm D call. The ends were cut back, 11 bases at V and 5 bases at J, with 13 bases in the middle. Germline V CDR1 and CDR2: LNHDA, SQIVND (reference sequence). The CDR3 has 12 amino acids. CDR3 residues: CAEMRRYQPQHF. Here the CDR3 DNA reads TGTGCCGAAATGAGGAGATATCAGCCCCAGCATTTT.

This chain joins TRBV28 and TRBJ2-2; TRBD1 is a possible D gene (6 bases). The CDR3 is 13 residues long. The ends were cut back, 6 bases at V and 4 bases at J, with 9 bases in the middle. Germline V lookup: CDR1 MDHEN, CDR2 SYDVKM. The CDR3 region is CASRQGGTGELFF. The CDR3 region has the DNA TGTGCCAGCAGACAGGGTGGCACCGGGGAGCTGTTTTTT.

This sequence joins TRBV28 and TRBJ2-2; 7 positions agree with TRBD1. V lost 3 bases, J lost 0 bases, and 1 base stayed unmatched. Germline CDR1 MDHEN, CDR2 SYDVKM. The CDR3 loop spans 15 amino acids. The CDR3 protein is CASSLGTANTGELFF. The CDR3 DNA reads TGTGCCAGCAGTTTGGGGACAGCGAACACCGGGGAGCTGTTTTTT.

The rearrangement joins TRBV6-1 to TRBJ2-5, with 10 bases fitting TRBD2. CDR3 length equals 15 residues. J gave up 5 bases and V 7 bases, and 10 bases lay outside the gene matches. Per germline, CDR1 MNHNS and CDR2 SASEGT. This CDR3 is CASKEAGGLWETQYF. DNA of the CDR3: TGTGCCAGCAAGGAAGCGGGAGGGCTGTGGGAGACCCAGTACTTC.

The chain joins TRBV18 to TRBJ2-1; D gene ambiguous. V dropped 0 bases and J dropped 7 bases, with 7 bases sitting between them. Germline V gene sequence: CDR1 KGHSH, CDR2 LQKENI. This CDR3 is 13 amino acids long. The DNA for the CDR3 is TGTGCCAGCTCACCACCGGCCGGGAATGAGCAGTTCTTC. Its translation is CASSPPAGNEQFF.

The chain recombines TRBV9 with TRBJ2-5, with 9 bases lining up with TRBD2. V shed 4 bases, J shed 4 bases, and the junction held 5 bases outside the gene matches. This CDR3 has 14 residues. The germline V gene encodes CDR1 SGDLS and CDR2 YYNGEE. The CDR3 region has the DNA TGTGCCAGCAGCTACGGACTAGCGCCAGAGACCCAGTACTTC. Translated, it gives CASSYGLAPETQYF. Based on the CDR3 plus reference TRBV9 and TRBJ2-5, the full variable domain is DSGVTQTPKHLITATGQRVTLRCSPRSGDLSVYWYQQSLDQGLQFLIQYYNGEERAKGNILERFSAQQFPDLHSELNLSSLELGDSALYFCASSYGLAPETQYFGPGTRLLVL.

This clone occurred once. The chain employs TRBV7-2 and TRBJ1-3; 9 nucleotides agree with TRBD1. The ends lost 2 bases at V and 4 bases at J; junction bases unmatched: 6. The CDR3 sequence is 16 residues long. The germline V gene has CDR1 SGHTA and CDR2 FQGNSA. CDR3 in amino acids: CASSLMGTGNGNTIYF. The CDR3 region has the DNA TGTGCCAGCAGCTTAATGGGGACAGGGAACGGAAACACCATATATTTT.

This clone was observed a single time. This chain links TRBV5-1 with TRBJ2-7; 7 bases align to TRBD1. From germline, CDR1 is SGHRS and CDR2 YFSETQ. V lost 1 base to trimming and J lost 3 bases; unmatched junction nucleotides: 4. This CDR3 region has 14 residues. As DNA, the CDR3 is TGCGCCAGCAGCTTGCTCGGACAGGACTACGAGCAGTACTTC. Translating gives CASSLLGQDYEQYF.

This clone has just a few counts. The V and J genes are TRBV9 and TRBJ1-4; possibly TRBD1 for D (6 bases). CDR1 SGDLS and CDR2 YYNGEE come from the germline V gene. Deletions cut 1 base from V and 3 bases from J, with 10 bases between. The CDR3 has 15 amino acids. CDR3 DNA sequence: TGTGCCAGCAGCGTACGGGCAGGGGCTAATGAAAAACTGTTTTTT. Translating gives CASSVRAGANEKLFF.